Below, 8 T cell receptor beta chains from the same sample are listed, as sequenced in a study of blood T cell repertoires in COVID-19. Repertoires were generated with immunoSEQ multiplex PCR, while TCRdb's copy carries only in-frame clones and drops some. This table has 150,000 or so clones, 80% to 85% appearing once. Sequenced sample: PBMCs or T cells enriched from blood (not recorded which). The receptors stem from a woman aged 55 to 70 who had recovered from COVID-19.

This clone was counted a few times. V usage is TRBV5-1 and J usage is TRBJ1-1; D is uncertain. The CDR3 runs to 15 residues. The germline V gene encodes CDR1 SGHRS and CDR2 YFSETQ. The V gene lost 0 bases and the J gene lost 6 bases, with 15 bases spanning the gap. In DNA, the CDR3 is TGCGCCAGCAGCTTGGATTCTGGAGGTTCGGCTGAAGCTTTCTTT. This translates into CASSLDSGGSAEAFF.

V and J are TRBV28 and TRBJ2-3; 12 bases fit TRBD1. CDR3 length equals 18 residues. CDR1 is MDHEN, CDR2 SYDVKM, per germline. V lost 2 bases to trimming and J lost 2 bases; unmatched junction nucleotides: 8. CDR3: CASSLNFGDRGPTDTQYF. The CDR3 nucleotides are TGTGCCAGCAGTTTAAACTTTGGGGACAGGGGGCCCACAGATACGCAGTATTTT.

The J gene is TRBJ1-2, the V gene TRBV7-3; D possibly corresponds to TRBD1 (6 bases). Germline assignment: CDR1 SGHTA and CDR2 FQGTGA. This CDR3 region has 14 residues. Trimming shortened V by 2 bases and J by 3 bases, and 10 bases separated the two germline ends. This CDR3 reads CASSLQGTDYGYTF. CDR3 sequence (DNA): TGTGCCAGCAGCTTACAGGGGACCGACTATGGCTACACCTTC.

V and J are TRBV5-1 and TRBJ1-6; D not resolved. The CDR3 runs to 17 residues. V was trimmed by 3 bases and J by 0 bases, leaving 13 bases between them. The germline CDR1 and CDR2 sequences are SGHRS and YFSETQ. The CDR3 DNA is TGCGCCAGCAGCTCACCCAGCGGCAGCTCCTATAATTCACCCCTCCACTTT. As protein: CASSSPSGSSYNSPLHF.

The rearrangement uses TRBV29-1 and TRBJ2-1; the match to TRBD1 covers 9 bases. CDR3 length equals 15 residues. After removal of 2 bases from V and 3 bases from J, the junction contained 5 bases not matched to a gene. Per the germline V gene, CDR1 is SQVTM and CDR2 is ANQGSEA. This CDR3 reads CSVEPPGQGYNEQFF. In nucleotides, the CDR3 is TGCAGCGTTGAACCCCCGGGACAGGGCTACAATGAGCAGTTCTTC.

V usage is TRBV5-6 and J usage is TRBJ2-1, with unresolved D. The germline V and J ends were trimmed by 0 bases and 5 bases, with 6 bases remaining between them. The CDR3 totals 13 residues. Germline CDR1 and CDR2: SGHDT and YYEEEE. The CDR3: CASSLAPDNEQFF. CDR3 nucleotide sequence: TGTGCCAGCAGCTTGGCCCCGGACAATGAGCAGTTCTTC.

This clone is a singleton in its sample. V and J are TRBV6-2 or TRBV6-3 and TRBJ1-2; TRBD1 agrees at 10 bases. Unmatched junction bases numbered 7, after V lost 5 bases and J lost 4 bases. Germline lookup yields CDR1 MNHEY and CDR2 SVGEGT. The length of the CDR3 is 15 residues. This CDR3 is CASSDPDRGVYGYTF. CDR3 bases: TGTGCCAGCAGTGACCCGGACAGGGGGGTCTATGGCTACACCTTC.

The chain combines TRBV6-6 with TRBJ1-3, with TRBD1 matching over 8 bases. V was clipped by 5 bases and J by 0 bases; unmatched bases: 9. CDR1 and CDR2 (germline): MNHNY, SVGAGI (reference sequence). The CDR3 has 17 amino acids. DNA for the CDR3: TGTGCCAGCAGTCCCCGACAGGGGCTCTACTCTGGAAACACCATATATTTT. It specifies CASSPRQGLYSGNTIYF.